This entry lists 30 T cell receptor beta chains sequenced from one sample in a study of CDR3 diversity in severe acne. From the PCR reads, TCRdb called clonotypes with MiXCR, one entry per CDR3 protein. Here the sample spans tens of thousands of distinct CDR3 sequences, 51% being singletons. The sample consisted of blood. The receptors here all came from a male donor in good health, without acne.

The rearrangement uses TRBV7-9 and TRBJ1-1, with no clear D. Between the trimmed V and J ends, which lost 1 base and 14 bases, there was a span of 14 bases. CDR1 is SEHNR, CDR2 FQNEAQ, per germline (reference sequence). This CDR3 comprises 12 residues. For the CDR3, the DNA is TGTGCCAGCAGCTTAGGAAAATCTGCAGCGTTCTTT. The encoded protein is CASSLGKSAAFF.

This clonotype was picked up many times. The V gene is TRBV11-2, the J gene TRBJ1-3, with D unclear. Germline assignment: CDR1 SGHAT and CDR2 FQNNGV. The CDR3 is 15 residues long. Trimming took off 1 base at V and 1 base at J, with 8 bases between the two ends. CDR3 sequence reads: CASSLGSGSGNTIYF. In nucleotides, the CDR3 is TGTGCCAGCAGCTTAGGGAGCGGGTCTGGAAACACCATATATTTT.

This clonotype was counted many times. The chain joins TRBV27 to TRBJ2-1; no clear D. Trimming took 3 bases from V and 5 from J, leaving 14 bases between them. The CDR3 consists of 15 residues. From germline, CDR1 is MNHEY and CDR2 SMNVEV (reference sequence). The CDR3 is CASSFQLPRNNEQFF. The CDR3 bases are TGTGCCAGCAGTTTTCAACTCCCTCGCAACAATGAGCAGTTCTTC.

The rearrangement uses TRBV2 and TRBJ2-3; TRBD1 aligns across 8 bases. Germline V CDR1 and CDR2: SNHLY, FYNNEI. This CDR3 comprises 15 residues. With V trimmed by 4 bases and J by 6 bases, 9 bases remained unmatched. CDR3 sequence reads: CASSGTNTGGDTQYF. In DNA form, the CDR3 reads TGTGCCAGCAGTGGGACAAATACAGGGGGGGATACGCAGTATTTT. Drawing the rest from reference TRBV2 and TRBJ2-3, the complete variable domain is EPEVTQTPSHQVTQMGQEVILRCVPISNHLYFYWYRQILGQKVEFLVSFYNNEISEKSEIFDDQFSVERPDGSNFTLKIRSTKLEDSAMYFCASSGTNTGGDTQYFGPGTRLTVL.

This rearrangement joins TRBV3-1 to TRBJ2-3; 14 positions match TRBD2. Germline loops: CDR1 LGHDT, CDR2 YNNKEL (reference sequence). The CDR3 is 16 amino acids. Trimming at V came to 2 bases and at J to 6 bases, leaving 4 bases not matched to a gene. CDR3 nucleotide sequence: TGTGCCAGCAGCCAAAGACTAGCGGGGGGGCGCGATACGCAGTATTTT. Translation gives CASSQRLAGGRDTQYF.

The table lists this clonotype with a few counts. The V call is TRBV29-1, the J call TRBJ1-1; 7 positions agree with TRBD1. The CDR3 length is 12 residues. V was pared by 5 bases and J by 4 bases, with 4 bases of the junction left unmatched. The V gene's germline CDR1 is SQVTM and CDR2 ANQGSEA. The CDR3 is CSVRQGGTEAFF. In DNA form, the CDR3 reads TGCAGCGTTCGACAGGGTGGCACTGAAGCTTTCTTT. Full variable domain (rest looked up from reference TRBV29-1 and TRBJ1-1): SAVISQKPSRDICQRGTSLTIQCQVDSQVTMMFWYRQQPGQSLTLIATANQGSEATYESGFVIDKFPISRPNLTFSTLTVSNMSPEDSSIYLCSVRQGGTEAFFGQGTRLTVV.

This clonotype was detected many times. The rearrangement links TRBV10-1 to TRBJ2-1; D is unresolved. CDR1 is WNHNN and CDR2 is SYGVQD in the germline V gene (reference sequence). This CDR3 spans 14 amino acids. V was trimmed by 5 bases and J by 2 bases, leaving 10 bases between them. The CDR3 here is CASSTGGAYNEQFF. The CDR3 coding sequence is TGCGCCAGCAGTACGGGTGGGGCCTACAATGAGCAGTTCTTC.

This clonotype was detected a few times. The chain joins TRBV6-6 to TRBJ1-2; 10 bases map to TRBD1. The germline V gene encodes CDR1 MNHNY and CDR2 SVGAGI (reference sequence). With 6 bases clipped from V and 4 bases from J, the junction kept 8 bases outside the gene matches. This CDR3 has 15 residues. The CDR3 DNA sequence: TGTGCCAGCAGCCCAATGGGACAGGGGACCTATGGCTACACCTTC. Its translation is CASSPMGQGTYGYTF.

This clonotype was seen many times. V usage is TRBV9 and J usage is TRBJ2-2; D gene ambiguous. The CDR3 is 12 amino acids. From germline, CDR1 is SGDLS and CDR2 YYNGEE. Trimming pared 5 bases from V and 6 bases from J, leaving 8 bases between. This chain's CDR3 is CASSPASGELFF. The CDR3 nucleotides are TGTGCCAGCAGTCCCGCCTCCGGGGAGCTGTTTTTT.

This clonotype was detected ten times or more. This chain joins TRBV19 and TRBJ2-6; D is perhaps TRBD2 (5 bases). The CDR3 covers 16 residues. Germline V gene sequence: CDR1 LNHDA, CDR2 SQIVND (reference sequence). Trimming took 7 bases from V and 0 from J, leaving 13 bases between them. The CDR3 loop reads CASTSEVYSGANVLTF. Written as DNA, the CDR3 is TGTGCCAGTACCTCGGAGGTTTACTCTGGGGCCAACGTCCTGACTTTC.

This sequence joins TRBV2 and TRBJ2-7, with 8 bases lining up with TRBD1. The ends lost 6 bases at V and 4 bases at J; junction bases unmatched: 8. Per germline, CDR1 SNHLY and CDR2 FYNNEI. This CDR3 spans 14 amino acids. The CDR3 region has the DNA TGTGCCAGCAGGCCGGGACAGGCTCGTTACGAGCAGTACTTC. Residues: CASRPGQARYEQYF. Complete variable domain (other parts from reference TRBV2 and TRBJ2-7): EPEVTQTPSHQVTQMGQEVILRCVPISNHLYFYWYRQILGQKVEFLVSFYNNEISEKSEIFDDQFSVERPDGSNFTLKIRSTKLEDSAMYFCASRPGQARYEQYFGPGTRLTVT.

Points on this clonotype: The germline gene is not matched at one end of the junction; a read error may be the cause. The chain is built from TRBV14 and TRBJ2-1; 10 bases are a match to TRBD2. CDR3 size: 14 residues. Germline-derived CDR1 and CDR2 are SGHDN and FVKESK. The CDR3 sequence is CASSQGLAGVEQFF. Written as DNA, the CDR3 is TGTGCCAGCAGTCAAGGGCTAGCGGGAGTGGAGCAGTTCTTC.

This chain uses TRBV24-1 with TRBJ2-7, with TRBD1 identical over 9 bases. The germline V gene has CDR1 KGHDR and CDR2 SFDVKD. V shed 4 bases, J shed 3 bases, and the junction held 12 bases outside the gene matches. The CDR3 loop spans 17 amino acids. The CDR3 nucleotides are TGTGCCACCAGTGACTCAACTCCCGGGACAGGGATCTACGAGCAGTACTTC. Its protein product is CATSDSTPGTGIYEQYF.

The genes are TRBV2 and TRBJ1-1, with D possibly matching TRBD1 (6 bases). From germline, CDR1 is SNHLY and CDR2 FYNNEI. CDR3 length equals 13 residues. V was pared by 7 bases and J by 4 bases, with 13 bases between. The chain's CDR3 is CASKVQGPTEAFF. Here the CDR3 DNA reads TGTGCCAGCAAAGTACAGGGTCCCACTGAAGCTTTCTTT.

In the case of this clonotype: A read error may account for a junction end that differs from germline. The chain recombines TRBV7-8 with TRBJ2-5; D uncertain. Germline V gene sequence: CDR1 SGHVS, CDR2 FQNEAQ. This CDR3 is 16 amino acids long. The chain's CDR3 is CASGLSSAGNNQPQYF. In DNA form, the CDR3 reads TGTGCCAGCGGCTTAAGTTCGGCAGGCAACAATCAGCCCCAGTACTTC.

The V gene is TRBV20-1, the J gene TRBJ2-7; TRBD2 matches 12 bases. V shed 5 bases and J 0 bases; nucleotides not matched to a gene: 5. Germline V lookup: CDR1 DFQATT, CDR2 SNEGSKA (reference sequence). The CDR3 runs 15 residues. The CDR3 spells CSAWATSGSSYEQYF. The CDR3 coding sequence is TGCAGTGCTTGGGCGACTAGCGGGAGCTCCTACGAGCAGTACTTC.

This clonotype was picked up a small number of times. This may be a read error, as it is one base from a much larger clone. V is TRBV13 and J is TRBJ2-7; 8 bases agree with TRBD1. V shed 5 bases, J shed 3 bases, and the junction held 9 bases outside the gene matches. Per germline, CDR1 PRHDT and CDR2 FYEKMQ (reference sequence). The CDR3 sequence is 15 residues long. The CDR3 DNA reads TGTGCCAGCAGCCCCCCCGCAGGGGGCTACTACGAGCAGTACTTC. It encodes CASSPPAGGYYEQYF.

The rearrangement joins TRBV5-1 to TRBJ2-7; 10 nucleotides line up with TRBD1. CDR1 and CDR2 (germline): SGHRS, YFSETQ. Trimming took 4 bases from V and 3 from J; bases not matched to a gene: 7. This CDR3 contains 15 residues. CDR3 residues: CASSPRTGGDYEQYF. The CDR3 DNA reads TGCGCCAGCAGCCCCAGGACAGGGGGGGACTACGAGCAGTACTTC.

There are many counts of this clonotype. The CDR3 region has the DNA TGTGCCAGTAGTACAACAGGGGGTAGGGCTGAAGCTTTCTTT. Translation gives CASSTTGGRAEAFF. The genes are TRBV19 and TRBJ1-1; TRBD1 agrees at 8 bases. Unmatched junction bases numbered 7, after V lost 4 bases and J lost 6 bases. CDR3 length equals 14 residues. Germline values: CDR1 LNHDA, CDR2 SQIVND (reference sequence). The full variable domain, completed using reference TRBV19 and TRBJ1-1, is DGGITQSPKYLFRKEGQNVTLSCEQNLNHDAMYWYRQDPGQGLRLIYYSQIVNDFQKGDIAEGYSVSREKKESFPLTVTSAQKNPTAFYLCASSTTGGRAEAFFGQGTRLTVV.

By its share, this clonotype is medium-sized. This chain connects TRBV15 to TRBJ1-5; 9 bases agree with TRBD1. V gave up 4 bases and J gave up 0 bases; unmatched junction bases: 10. Germline V gene lookup returns CDR1 LNHNV and CDR2 YYDKDF (reference sequence). The length of the CDR3 is 18 residues. The CDR3 region is CATSTGRGQGVSNQPQHF. The CDR3 coding sequence is TGTGCCACCAGCACAGGGCGGGGACAGGGAGTTAGCAATCAGCCCCAGCATTTT.

The chain links TRBV6-1 to TRBJ2-4; 7 nucleotides line up with TRBD2. The V and J ends lost 2 bases and 1 base, in that order; junction bases with no gene match: 5. Per the germline V gene, CDR1 is MNHNS and CDR2 is SASEGT. There are 16 residues in the CDR3. The CDR3 region has the DNA TGTGCCAGCAGTGAACAAGCGGGAAGGGCCAAAAACATTCAGTACTTC. Translating gives CASSEQAGRAKNIQYF.

At least ten counts were recorded for this clonotype. The CDR3 here is CASSGGLADTDTQYF. The CDR3 coding sequence is TGTGCCAGCAGCGGGGGACTAGCGGACACAGATACGCAGTATTTT. The chain links TRBV9 to TRBJ2-3; the match to TRBD2 covers 11 bases. Unmatched junction bases numbered 2, after V lost 3 bases and J lost 2 bases. The CDR3 covers 15 residues. Germline V gene lookup returns CDR1 SGDLS and CDR2 YYNGEE.

The genes are TRBV12-3 or TRBV12-4 and TRBJ2-3; TRBD1 agrees at 10 bases. The CDR3 has 14 residues. Trimming at V came to 5 bases and at J to 5 bases, leaving 4 bases not matched to a gene. This chain's CDR3 is CASSPGTGVDTQYF. CDR3 coding DNA: TGTGCCAGCAGTCCCGGGACAGGGGTAGATACGCAGTATTTT.

J is TRBJ1-5 and V is TRBV6-5; D unresolved. V shed 4 bases and J shed 11 bases, with 24 bases lying between them. The V gene's germline CDR1 is MNHEY and CDR2 SVGAGI. The CDR3 sequence is 16 residues long. The CDR3 DNA follows: TGTGCCAGCAGTTCCATTAGCGGGAGAGACGGAGAGACCCAGCATTTT. Its protein product is CASSSISGRDGETQHF.

This clonotype was counted at least ten times. This chain links TRBV5-8 with TRBJ2-2; 10 positions match TRBD2. The CDR3 consists of 18 residues. The trim removed 2 bases at V and 0 bases at J, leaving 7 bases unmatched. Germline V gives CDR1 SGHTS, CDR2 YDEGEE. The CDR3 protein is CASSLAGGQSANTGELFF. DNA for the CDR3: TGTGCCAGCAGCTTAGCGGGAGGGCAAAGCGCGAACACCGGGGAGCTGTTTTTT.

Worth noting for this clonotype: One end of the junction varies from germline; a read error may be responsible. The rearrangement links TRBV2 to TRBJ2-1; D may be TRBD1 (5 bases). CDR1 and CDR2 (germline): SNHLY, FYNNEI. The CDR3 is 11 residues long. Here the CDR3 DNA reads TGTGCCCGCAGGGCAGGGCATAAGCAGCCCTTC. Its translation: CARRAGHKQPF.

This rearrangement joins TRBV20-1 to TRBJ2-3; the D gene is possibly TRBD2 (5 bases). Germline-derived CDR1 and CDR2 are DFQATT and SNEGSKA (reference sequence). This CDR3 spans 15 amino acids. V was shortened by 4 bases and J by 4 bases, with 18 bases between the two germline ends. In DNA form, the CDR3 reads TGCAGTGCTAATAGGGAGTTGTGGGTACCAGATACGCAGTATTTT. Amino acids: CSANRELWVPDTQYF.

The chain links TRBV5-4 to TRBJ2-1; 9 bases are shared with TRBD2. This CDR3 region has 15 residues. Unmatched junction bases numbered 4, after V lost 3 bases and J lost 3 bases. Germline V gives CDR1 SGHNT, CDR2 YYREEE (reference sequence). CDR3 in DNA: TGTGCCAGCAGCTCTTCTAGCGGGGTCTACAATGAGCAGTTCTTC. Amino acid sequence: CASSSSSGVYNEQFF.

This clonotype was seen ten or more times. The gene calls are TRBV7-6 and TRBJ2-5, with D possibly being TRBD1 or TRBD2 (5 bases each). The CDR3 is 13 amino acids. The germline V and J ends were trimmed by 6 bases and 2 bases, with 10 bases remaining between them. Looked up from germline, CDR1 is SGHVS and CDR2 is FNYEAQ. The CDR3 region has the DNA TGTGCCAGCAGTATGGGACGACAAGAGACCCAGTACTTC. It specifies CASSMGRQETQYF.

This chain uses TRBV19 with TRBJ1-1; tentative D call: TRBD1 (5 bases). The CDR3 covers 11 residues. V lost 5 bases to trimming and J lost 7 bases, with 8 bases between them. Per the germline V gene, CDR1 is LNHDA and CDR2 is SQIVND (reference sequence). The CDR3: CASSGDLEAFF. The CDR3 region has the DNA TGTGCCAGTAGTGGGGACCTTGAAGCTTTCTTT.